Below are 4 T cell receptor beta chains sequenced from a single sample in a study of T cell responses to AZD1222 COVID-19 vaccine. Profiled with immunoSEQ multiplex PCR; TCRdb holds only in-frame clones, not every one. The sample records about 84,000 clones, over 80% being singletons. Specimen: peripheral blood, collected 28 days after the second AZD1222 dose. The receptors derive from an adult who received the AZD1222 COVID-19 vaccine.

The chain carries TRBV7-2 and TRBJ2-7; 7 nucleotides line up with TRBD1. The CDR3 covers 14 residues. Germline CDR1 and CDR2: SGHTA and FQGNSA. Germline trimming cut 1 base from V and 5 bases from J; bases unmatched to any gene: 5. The CDR3 DNA reads TGTGCCAGCAGCTTAGATTACAGGGGCAACGAGCAGTACTTC. This gives the protein CASSLDYRGNEQYF.

CDR3 protein: CASSGNRAGNTIYF. CDR3 coding DNA: TGTGCCAGCAGTGGGAACAGGGCTGGAAACACCATATATTTT. The genes are TRBV2 and TRBJ1-3, with D possibly TRBD1 on 6 matching bases. Looked up from germline, CDR1 is SNHLY and CDR2 is FYNNEI. V was shortened by 4 bases and J by 2 bases, with 9 bases between the two germline ends. CDR3 size: 14 residues.

The V gene is TRBV7-2, the J gene TRBJ1-2; D not resolved. Trimming removed 6 bases from V and 3 bases from J, with 14 bases in between. Germline V lookup: CDR1 SGHTA, CDR2 FQGNSA. CDR3 size: 14 residues. For the CDR3, the DNA is TGTGCCAGCAGGCTTGGCGGCGGGGACTATGGCTACACCTTC. Its protein is CASRLGGGDYGYTF. Filled out from reference TRBV7-2 and TRBJ1-2, the complete variable domain reads GAGVSQSPSNKVTEKGKDVELRCDPISGHTALYWYRQSLGQGLEFLIYFQGNSAPDKSGLPSDRFSAERTGGSVSTLTIQRTQQEDSAVYLCASRLGGGDYGYTFGSGTRLTVV.

The chain recombines TRBV7-2 with TRBJ1-5; TRBD1 matches at 8 bases. This CDR3 region has 15 residues. V gave up 4 bases and J gave up 7 bases; unmatched junction bases: 9. Germline V gene sequence: CDR1 SGHTA, CDR2 FQGNSA. The CDR3 bases are TGTGCCAGCAGCTACTACGGACAGGGCGGACAGCCCCAGCATTTT. Protein: CASSYYGQGGQPQHF.